This is a list of T cell receptor beta chains from one sample in a study of T cells after posttransplantation cyclophosphamide. Clones were sequenced by immunoSEQ multiplex PCR, and TCRdb holds only the in-frame ones, with some missing. The sample has some 11,000 clones, about 2.1% seen once. Material: PBMCs, obtained after allogeneic stem cell transplant with posttransplant cyclophosphamide. The source is a young adult male patient who received an allogeneic stem cell transplant from a related donor, was CMV-positive, and had no GVHD. A share of the T cells may be of graft donor origin. Both conserved end residues are part of each CDR3. Each record gives: CDR3 DNA, CDR3 protein, CDR3 length, J gene, D gene, V gene, clone size. D genes are given only for firm matches. Clone size is shown for a subset of rows, as once, few, many or a class of expanded clone.

TGTGCCAGTAGTGAGCCTACAGGGGGCGCGAACTATGGCTACACCTTC | CASSEPTGGANYGYTF | 16 | TRBJ1-2 | TRBD1 | TRBV19 | -
TGCGCCAGCAGCCCGGGGACAGGGAGCGAGCAGTACTTC | CASSPGTGSEQYF | 13 | TRBJ2-7 | TRBD1 | TRBV5-1 | few
TGTGCCAGCTCACCACCCAGCGGGAGAAGTACCGGGGAGCTGTTTTTT | CASSPPSGRSTGELFF | 16 | TRBJ2-2 | TRBD2 | TRBV18 | few
TGTGCCAGCCAACAGGGGAACACCGGGGAGCTGTTTTTT | CASQQGNTGELFF | 13 | TRBJ2-2 | - | TRBV18 | few
TGTGCCAGCAGCCAAGGGACAGGGGGAGGGATGGAGACCCAGTACTTC | CASSQGTGGGMETQYF | 16 | TRBJ2-5 | TRBD1 | TRBV11-2 | -
TGTGCCAGCAGCCCACAGGGGATGGGAGAGACCCAGTACTTC | CASSPQGMGETQYF | 14 | TRBJ2-5 | TRBD1 | TRBV7-3 | -
TGTGCCAGTAGTAAAGCCGGGACATATGAAAAACTGTTTTTT | CASSKAGTYEKLFF | 14 | TRBJ1-4 | - | TRBV19 | few
TGTGCCAGCAGCCGGGACTACCTCTTGTTCTTC | CASSRDYLLFF | 11 | TRBJ2-1 | TRBD2 | TRBV7-2 | few
TGTGCCAGCAGTTCCACAGGGGATAAGCCCGAAAAACTGTTTTTT | CASSSTGDKPEKLFF | 15 | TRBJ1-4 | TRBD1 | TRBV28 | -
TGTGCCAGCCTATACAGGGGTTGGTTCACAGATACGCAGTATTTT | CASLYRGWFTDTQYF | 15 | TRBJ2-3 | TRBD1 | TRBV6-1 | -
TGTGCCAGCAGTGAGCAGATTCAGAACCTTTATGAAAAACTGTTTTTT | CASSEQIQNLYEKLFF | 16 | TRBJ1-4 | - | TRBV25-1 | few
TGTGCCAGCAGCCGACAGGGGGCAGGTCGGGACACTGAAGCTTTCTTT | CASSRQGAGRDTEAFF | 16 | TRBJ1-1 | TRBD1 | TRBV5-6 | few
TGTGCCAGCCAGCGATATGGCTACACCTTC | CASQRYGYTF | 10 | TRBJ1-2 | - | TRBV28 | medium-sized
TGTGCCAGCAGCCGGACTAAAGTAACGTTCTATGAGCAGTTCTTC | CASSRTKVTFYEQFF | 15 | TRBJ2-1 | - | TRBV9 | few
TGCGCCAGCAGCCAAGATTGGGGCGGGAGGGAAGAGACCCAGTACTTC | CASSQDWGGREETQYF | 16 | TRBJ2-5 | TRBD2 | TRBV4-3 | few
TGTGCCAGCAGTGCCACAGGTGGAACAGATACGCAGTATTTT | CASSATGGTDTQYF | 14 | TRBJ2-3 | - | TRBV6-5 | -
TGCAGCGTTGATCTGCCCGGGACTAGCAGGATTACAGATACGCAGTATTTT | CSVDLPGTSRITDTQYF | 17 | TRBJ2-3 | TRBD2 | TRBV29-1 | -
TGTGCCAGTAGTATAGATCACGGGAACCGCGGCTACACCTTC | CASSIDHGNRGYTF | 14 | TRBJ1-2 | - | TRBV19 | few
TGTGCCAGCAGCAGATCCGGGACTAGGGGCGGCGAGACCCAGTACTTC | CASSRSGTRGGETQYF | 16 | TRBJ2-5 | TRBD2 | TRBV5-4 | few
TGTGCCACCGTAGGGCTGGTGGGGGGCACTGAAGCTTTCTTT | CATVGLVGGTEAFF | 14 | TRBJ1-1 | - | TRBV15 | few
TGTGCCAGTAGTACGCAGGGACATCGAACAGGGGGCTACACCTTC | CASSTQGHRTGGYTF | 15 | TRBJ1-2 | - | TRBV19 | few
TGTGCCAGCAGTGAATATATGTTGGTATCTGGCACGCAGTATTTT | CASSEYMLVSGTQYF | 15 | TRBJ2-3 | - | TRBV25-1 | few
TGTGCCAGCAGCGTGGACAGTCGTTCTGGAAACACCATATATTTT | CASSVDSRSGNTIYF | 15 | TRBJ1-3 | - | TRBV9 | few
TGTGCCATCAGTGACGTCTCCTGGAACACCGGGGAGCTGTTTTTT | CAISDVSWNTGELFF | 15 | TRBJ2-2 | - | TRBV10-3 | -
TGTGCCAGCAGCCACAACTTCGGATCGGGCGAGCAGTACTTC | CASSHNFGSGEQYF | 14 | TRBJ2-7 | - | TRBV4-2 | -
TGTGCCAGTAGTATCGAGGGCGTCAGTAGAGCAGATACGCAGTATTTT | CASSIEGVSRADTQYF | 16 | TRBJ2-3 | - | TRBV19 | -
TGTGCCAGCAGCGCTTCAGGGGGTACAGAACAGCCCCAGCATTTT | CASSASGGTEQPQHF | 15 | TRBJ1-5 | TRBD1 | TRBV7-2 | -
TGTGCCAGCAGCACCGGGACAAGTAATCAGCCCCAGCATTTT | CASSTGTSNQPQHF | 14 | TRBJ1-5 | - | TRBV27 | -
TGTGCCAGCAGCCGGACGACAGGGGGCTTAGAGACCCAGTACTTC | CASSRTTGGLETQYF | 15 | TRBJ2-5 | - | TRBV21-1 | -
TGTGCCAGCGGTAGGACTAGCGGGAGCACAGATACGCAGTATTTT | CASGRTSGSTDTQYF | 15 | TRBJ2-3 | TRBD2 | TRBV28 | -
TGCGCCAGCAGCTTGGCCACCAAGGGAGGCCAGAGCTCCTACAATGAGCAGTTCTTC | CASSLATKGGQSSYNEQFF | 19 | TRBJ2-1 | - | TRBV5-1 | few
TGTGCCAGTGGACAGGGGATTTCTGGGGCCAACGTCCTGACTTTC | CASGQGISGANVLTF | 15 | TRBJ2-6 | TRBD1 | TRBV5-6 | -
TGTGCCAGCAGCTTGCGCAGGGGGAGCACAGATACGCAGTATTTT | CASSLRRGSTDTQYF | 15 | TRBJ2-3 | TRBD1 | TRBV5-6 | few
TGTGCCAGCAGCTTTCTCAGGGATGAGACCCAGTACTTC | CASSFLRDETQYF | 13 | TRBJ2-5 | - | TRBV11-3 | -
TGTGCCAGCAGCTCTCGGCAGGGGTTCTACGGTGAGCAGTTCTTC | CASSSRQGFYGEQFF | 15 | TRBJ2-1 | - | TRBV5-4 | few
TGTGCCAGCAGCCCAGGACAGCCTCTTAACTATGGCTACACCTTC | CASSPGQPLNYGYTF | 15 | TRBJ1-2 | - | TRBV6-6 | -
TGTGCCATCAGCGACGTGAATGTCAGGGTCGAGGGAGGTACGCAGTATTTT | CAISDVNVRVEGGTQYF | 17 | TRBJ2-3 | - | TRBV10-3 | -
TGTGCCAGCATCCCAGCCCCCGGGTTCCGGGAAGCTTTCTTT | CASIPAPGFREAFF | 14 | TRBJ1-1 | - | TRBV5-8 | -
TGTGCCAGCAGTTACGCTAGCGGGGTATACGAGCAGTACTTC | CASSYASGVYEQYF | 14 | TRBJ2-7 | TRBD2 | TRBV6-6 | medium-sized